The entry that follows covers one T cell receptor beta chain sequence. Its antigen is unidentified. TCRdb re-called the 5' RACE reads through MiXCR, storing one row per CDR3 protein. The table includes about 240,000 distinct CDR3 sequences, 6.9% detected once. The data stem from a study of T cells after yellow fever vaccination. From germline, CDR1 is SEHNR and CDR2 FQNEAQ (reference sequence). The CDR3 spans 16 residues. V trimming: 5 bases; J trimming: 3 bases; junction bases outside the gene matches: 9. Study observations and caveats: Researchers noted that a small share of clonotypes showed up in both CD4 and CD8 compartments. The secondary response was weaker, and its peak arrived faster, on day 5 versus 15.

Sequenced here: CD4+ T cells sorted from PBMCs, sampled 15 days after the yellow fever booster vaccination. The TCR comes from a man younger than 45 who received the YFV17D yellow fever vaccine. V and J are TRBV7-9 and TRBJ2-3, with TRBD1 matching over 9 bases. The CDR3 sequence is CASSPSGGTGTDTQYF. CDR3 DNA: TGTGCCAGCAGCCCGTCAGGTGGGACAGGGACAGATACGCAGTATTTT.